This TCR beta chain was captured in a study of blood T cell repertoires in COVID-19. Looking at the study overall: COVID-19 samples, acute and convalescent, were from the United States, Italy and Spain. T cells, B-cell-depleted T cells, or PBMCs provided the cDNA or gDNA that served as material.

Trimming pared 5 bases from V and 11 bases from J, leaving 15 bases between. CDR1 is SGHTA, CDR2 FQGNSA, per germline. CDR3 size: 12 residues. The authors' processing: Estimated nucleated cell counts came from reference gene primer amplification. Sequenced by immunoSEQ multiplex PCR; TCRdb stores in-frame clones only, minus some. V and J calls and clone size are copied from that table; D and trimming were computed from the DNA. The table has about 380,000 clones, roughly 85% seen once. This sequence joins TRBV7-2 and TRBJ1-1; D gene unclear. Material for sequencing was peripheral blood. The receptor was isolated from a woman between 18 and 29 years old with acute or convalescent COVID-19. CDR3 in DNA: TGTGCCAGCAGCCGGACCCCCGGGAGGGCTTTCTTT. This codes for CASSRTPGRAFF.